A single T cell receptor beta chain is shown here with its context. Which cohort a participant joined came from the clinical history participants gave. The CDR3 has 18 residues. Unmatched junction bases numbered 11, after V lost 3 bases and J lost 0 bases. Germline CDR1 KGHSH, CDR2 LQKENI. These data originate in a study of blood T cell repertoires in COVID-19. The overall study: Sources were T cells, B-cell-depleted T cells, or PBMCs; the material itself was cDNA or gDNA.

TCRdb keeps only in-frame clones here, not all; method: immunoSEQ multiplex PCR. The sample shows roughly 190,000 clones, approximately 82% of them seen only once. Material: PBMCs or T cells enriched from blood (not recorded which). The sequence derives from a woman in her sixties or seventies with acute COVID-19. The V and J genes are TRBV18 and TRBJ1-2; 9 bases are a match to TRBD1. This CDR3 reads CASSPAWGQGGTNYGYTF. CDR3 DNA sequence: TGTGCCAGCTCACCGGCCTGGGGACAGGGTGGAACTAACTATGGCTACACCTTC.